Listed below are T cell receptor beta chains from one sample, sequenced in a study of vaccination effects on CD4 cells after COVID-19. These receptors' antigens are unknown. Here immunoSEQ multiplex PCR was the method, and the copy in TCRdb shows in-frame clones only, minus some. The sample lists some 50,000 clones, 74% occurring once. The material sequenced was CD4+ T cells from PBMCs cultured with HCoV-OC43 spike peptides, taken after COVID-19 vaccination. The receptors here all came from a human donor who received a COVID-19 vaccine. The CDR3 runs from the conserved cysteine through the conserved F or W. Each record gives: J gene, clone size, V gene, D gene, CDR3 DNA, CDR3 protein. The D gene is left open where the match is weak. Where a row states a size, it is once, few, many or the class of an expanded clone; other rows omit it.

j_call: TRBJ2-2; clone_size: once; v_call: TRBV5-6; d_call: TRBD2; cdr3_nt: TGTGCCAGCAGCTGGGGACCGACTAGCGGGGGTGGGGAGCTGTTTTTT; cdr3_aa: CASSWGPTSGGGELFF
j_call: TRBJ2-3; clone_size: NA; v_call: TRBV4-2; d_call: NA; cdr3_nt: TGTGCCAGCAGCCAACCCGGGCGGGGTACAGATACGCAGTATTTT; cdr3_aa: CASSQPGRGTDTQYF
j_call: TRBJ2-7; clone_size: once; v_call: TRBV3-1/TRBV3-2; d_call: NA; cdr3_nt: TGTGCCAGCAGCCAAGCCCCTTCCTACGAGCAGTACTTC; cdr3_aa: CASSQAPSYEQYF
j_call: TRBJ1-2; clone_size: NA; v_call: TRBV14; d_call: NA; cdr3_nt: TGTGCCAGCAGCCAAGTTTCCAGGTCGTATGGCTACACCTTC; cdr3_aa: CASSQVSRSYGYTF
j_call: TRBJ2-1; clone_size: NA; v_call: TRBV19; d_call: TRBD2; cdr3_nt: TGTGCCAGTATATCTGGGAGGCGGACTAGCGGGAGAAATGAGCAGTTCTTC; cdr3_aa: CASISGRRTSGRNEQFF
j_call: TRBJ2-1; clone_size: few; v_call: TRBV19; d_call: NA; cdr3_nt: TGTGCCAGTAGTATAGTTCGGTACAATGAGCAGTTCTTC; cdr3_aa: CASSIVRYNEQFF
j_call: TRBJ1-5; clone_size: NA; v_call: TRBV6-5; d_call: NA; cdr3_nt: TGTGCCAGCAGTTACGATGCATCAAATCAGCCCCAGCATTTT; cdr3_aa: CASSYDASNQPQHF
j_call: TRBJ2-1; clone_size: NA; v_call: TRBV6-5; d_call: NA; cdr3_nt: TGTGCCAGCAGTTACAGTAGGACCCACAATGAGCAGTTCTTC; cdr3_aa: CASSYSRTHNEQFF
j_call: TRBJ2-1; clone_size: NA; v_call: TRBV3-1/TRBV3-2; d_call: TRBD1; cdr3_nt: TGTGCCAGCAGCCAACCCGGGACAGCCTACAATGAGCAGTTCTTC; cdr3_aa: CASSQPGTAYNEQFF
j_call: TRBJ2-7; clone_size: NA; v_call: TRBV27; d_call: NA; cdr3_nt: TGTGCCAGCAGTTCGGACCCCTCCTACGAGCAGTACTTC; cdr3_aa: CASSSDPSYEQYF